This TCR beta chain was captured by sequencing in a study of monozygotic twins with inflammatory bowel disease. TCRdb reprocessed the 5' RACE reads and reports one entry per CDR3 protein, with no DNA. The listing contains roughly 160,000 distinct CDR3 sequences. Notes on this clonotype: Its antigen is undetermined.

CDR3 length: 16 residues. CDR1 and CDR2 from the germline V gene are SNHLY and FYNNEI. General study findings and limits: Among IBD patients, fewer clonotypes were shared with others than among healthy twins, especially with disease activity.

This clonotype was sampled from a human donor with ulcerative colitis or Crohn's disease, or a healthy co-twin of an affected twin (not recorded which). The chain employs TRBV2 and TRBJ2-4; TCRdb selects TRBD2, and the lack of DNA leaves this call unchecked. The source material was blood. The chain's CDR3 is CASRKGWTLAKNIQYF.